In its sample, the clone carrying this T cell receptor (beta chain) was seen many times. What it binds is unknown. These data come from a study of human T cells and chemical hapten exposure. General observations from the study: Unchanged with DPC sensitization were TCRs above 1 in 1000 frequency.

TCRdb redid the calling of the RACE reads with MiXCR, one entry per CDR3 protein. The sample has 40,000 to 50,000 distinct CDR3 sequences, about 4% seen once. Regarding time point: patch test 1, 2 weeks after DPC sensitization. Treatment of the sample: therapeutic diphenylcyclopropenone sensitization with weekly scalp DPC. Sequencing started from total RNA isolated from unfractionated whole blood. Germline V gene data show CDR1 as KGHSH and CDR2 as LQKENI. Trimming stripped 1 base from V and 5 bases from J, with 15 bases between. The CDR3 loop spans 15 amino acids. The sample was whole blood, taken in connection with sensitization to the hapten diphenylcyclopropenone (DPC). This TCR was recovered from a man aged 50 to 59 with alopecia areata. Some clones in this sample may be carry-over from other donors' samples. The chain recombines TRBV18 with TRBJ2-7; possible D gene TRBD2, 6 bases. This chain's CDR3 is CASSPRGVYSHEQYF. CDR3 DNA: TGTGCCAGCTCACCACGGGGGGTTTACTCTCACGAGCAGTACTTC.